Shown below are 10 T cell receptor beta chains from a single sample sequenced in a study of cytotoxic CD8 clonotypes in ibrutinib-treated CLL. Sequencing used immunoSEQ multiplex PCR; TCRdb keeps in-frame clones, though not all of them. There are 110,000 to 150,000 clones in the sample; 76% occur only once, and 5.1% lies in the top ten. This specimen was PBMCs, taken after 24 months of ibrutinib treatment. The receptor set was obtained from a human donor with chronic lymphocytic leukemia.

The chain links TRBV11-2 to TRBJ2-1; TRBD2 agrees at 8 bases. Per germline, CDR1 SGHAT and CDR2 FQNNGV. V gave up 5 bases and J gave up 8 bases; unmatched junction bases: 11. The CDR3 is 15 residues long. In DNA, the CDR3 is TGTGCCAGCAGCCCGCTTGCGACTAGCGCGTATGAGCAGTTCTTC. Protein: CASSPLATSAYEQFF.

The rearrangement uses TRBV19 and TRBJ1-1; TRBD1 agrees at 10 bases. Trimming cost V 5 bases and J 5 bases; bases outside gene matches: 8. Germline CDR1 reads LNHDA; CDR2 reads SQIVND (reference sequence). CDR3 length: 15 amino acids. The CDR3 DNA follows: TGTGCCAGTAGTCCACCGACAGGGGGCCGGACTGAAGCTTTCTTT. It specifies CASSPPTGGRTEAFF.

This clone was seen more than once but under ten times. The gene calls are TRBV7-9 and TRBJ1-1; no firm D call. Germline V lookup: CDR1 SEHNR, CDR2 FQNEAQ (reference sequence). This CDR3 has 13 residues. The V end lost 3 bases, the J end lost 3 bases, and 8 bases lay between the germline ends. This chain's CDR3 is CASSFMEDTEAFF. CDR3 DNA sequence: TGTGCCAGCAGCTTCATGGAGGACACTGAAGCTTTCTTT. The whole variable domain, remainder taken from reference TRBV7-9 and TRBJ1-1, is DTGVSQNPRHKITKRGQNVTFRCDPISEHNRLYWYRQTLGQGPEFLTYFQNEAQLEKSRLLSDRFSAERPKGSFSTLEIQRTEQGDSAMYLCASSFMEDTEAFFGQGTRLTVV.

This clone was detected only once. The CDR3 DNA is TGTGCCAGCAGCGGACTAGCGGGAGGGCAGGGGGAGCTGTTTTTT. Amino acids: CASSGLAGGQGELFF. The J gene is TRBJ2-2, the V gene TRBV6-1; 15 bases agree with TRBD2. Germline loops: CDR1 MNHNS, CDR2 SASEGT. With 6 bases clipped from V and 8 bases from J, the junction kept 4 bases outside the gene matches. CDR3 length equals 15 residues.

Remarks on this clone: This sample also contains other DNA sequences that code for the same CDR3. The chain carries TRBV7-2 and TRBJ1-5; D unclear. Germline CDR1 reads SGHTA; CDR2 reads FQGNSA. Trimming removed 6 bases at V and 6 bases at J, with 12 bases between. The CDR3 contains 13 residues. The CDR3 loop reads CASSLYVGQPQHF. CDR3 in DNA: TGTGCCAGCAGTTTATATGTCGGTCAGCCCCAGCATTTT.

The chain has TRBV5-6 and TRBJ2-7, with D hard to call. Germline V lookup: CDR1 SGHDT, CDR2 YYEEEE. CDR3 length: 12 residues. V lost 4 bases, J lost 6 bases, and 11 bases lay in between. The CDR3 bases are TGTGCCAGCAGCCTGTGGGTGGGCGAGCAGTACTTC. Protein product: CASSLWVGEQYF.

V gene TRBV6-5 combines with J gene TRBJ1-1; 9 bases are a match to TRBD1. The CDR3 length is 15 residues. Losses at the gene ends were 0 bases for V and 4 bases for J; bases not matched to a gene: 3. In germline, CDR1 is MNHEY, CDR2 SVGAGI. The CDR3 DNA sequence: TGTGCCAGCAGTTACTCCGGGACAGGGAGCACTGAAGCTTTCTTT. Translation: CASSYSGTGSTEAFF.

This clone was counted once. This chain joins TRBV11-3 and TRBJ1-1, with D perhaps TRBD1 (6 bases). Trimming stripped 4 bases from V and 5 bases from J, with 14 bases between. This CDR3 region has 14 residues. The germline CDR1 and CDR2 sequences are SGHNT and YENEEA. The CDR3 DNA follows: TGTGCCAGCAGCTCCGGGGCAGGGGTTACTGAAGCTTTCTTT. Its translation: CASSSGAGVTEAFF.

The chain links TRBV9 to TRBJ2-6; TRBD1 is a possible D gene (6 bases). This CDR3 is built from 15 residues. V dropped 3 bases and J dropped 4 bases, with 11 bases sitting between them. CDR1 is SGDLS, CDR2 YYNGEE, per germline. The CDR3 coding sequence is TGTGCCAGCAGCGCAGGGGTAACCGGGGCCAACGTCCTGACTTTC. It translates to CASSAGVTGANVLTF.

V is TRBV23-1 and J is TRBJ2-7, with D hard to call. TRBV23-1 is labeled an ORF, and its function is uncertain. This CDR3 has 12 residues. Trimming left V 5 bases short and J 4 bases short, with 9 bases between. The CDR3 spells CASSTPGYEQYF. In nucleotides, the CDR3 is TGCGCCAGCAGTACCCCCGGATACGAGCAGTACTTC.